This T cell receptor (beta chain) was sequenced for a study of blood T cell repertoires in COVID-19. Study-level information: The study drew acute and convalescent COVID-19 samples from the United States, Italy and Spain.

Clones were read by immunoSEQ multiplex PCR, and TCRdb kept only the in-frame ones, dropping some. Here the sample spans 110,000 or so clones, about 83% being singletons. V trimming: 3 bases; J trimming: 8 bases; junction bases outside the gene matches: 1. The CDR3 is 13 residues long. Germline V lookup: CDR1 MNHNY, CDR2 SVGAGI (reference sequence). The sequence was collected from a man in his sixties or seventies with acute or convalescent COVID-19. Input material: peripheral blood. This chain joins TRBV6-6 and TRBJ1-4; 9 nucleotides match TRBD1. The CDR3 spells CASSYGTGEKLFF. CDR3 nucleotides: TGTGCCAGCAGTTATGGGACAGGGGAAAAACTGTTTTTT.